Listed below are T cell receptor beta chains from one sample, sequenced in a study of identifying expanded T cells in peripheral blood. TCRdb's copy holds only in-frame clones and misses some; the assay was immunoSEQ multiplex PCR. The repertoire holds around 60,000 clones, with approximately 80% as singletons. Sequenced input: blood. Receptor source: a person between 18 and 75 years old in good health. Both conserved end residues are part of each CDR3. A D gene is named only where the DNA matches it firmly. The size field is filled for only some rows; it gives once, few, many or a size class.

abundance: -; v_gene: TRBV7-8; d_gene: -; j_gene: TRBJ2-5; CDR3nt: TGTGCCAGCAGCTTAATGGAGGGGACGACGGAAGAGACCCAGTACTTC; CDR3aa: CASSLMEGTTEETQYF
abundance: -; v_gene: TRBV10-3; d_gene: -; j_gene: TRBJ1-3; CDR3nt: TGTGCCATCAGGGTTCCCTCTGGAAACACCATATATTTT; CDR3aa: CAIRVPSGNTIYF
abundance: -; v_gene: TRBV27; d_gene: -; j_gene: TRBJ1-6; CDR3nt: TGTGCCAGCAGCTTTTACAGGGACGGCGATTCACCCCTCCACTTT; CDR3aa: CASSFYRDGDSPLHF
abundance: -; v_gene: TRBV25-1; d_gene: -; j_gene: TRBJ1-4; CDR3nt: TGTGCCAGCAGGAGCGCTGTGAGGGGGTTAACTTTT; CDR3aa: CASRSAVRGLTF
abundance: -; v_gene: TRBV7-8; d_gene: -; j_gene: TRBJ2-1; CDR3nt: TGTGCCAGCAGCTTAGGGACCACCTACAATGAGCAGTTCTTC; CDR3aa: CASSLGTTYNEQFF
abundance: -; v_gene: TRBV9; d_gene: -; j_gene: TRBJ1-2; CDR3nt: TGTGCCAGCAGCGTAGGGGGACAAAGTAACTATGGCTACACCTTC; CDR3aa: CASSVGGQSNYGYTF
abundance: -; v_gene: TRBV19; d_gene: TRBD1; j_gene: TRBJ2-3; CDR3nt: TGTGCCAGTAGTATCGGGACAGGACAAAAGAGGGGAGATACGCAGTATTTT; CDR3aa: CASSIGTGQKRGDTQYF
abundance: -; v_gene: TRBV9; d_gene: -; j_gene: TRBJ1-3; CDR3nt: TGTGCCAGCAGCGTAGGATGGGGATCTGGAAACACCATATATTTT; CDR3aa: CASSVGWGSGNTIYF
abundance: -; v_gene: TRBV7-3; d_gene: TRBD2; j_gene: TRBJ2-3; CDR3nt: TGTGCCAGCAGCGAGATCGGGACTAGGACAGATACGCAGTATTTT; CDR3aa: CASSEIGTRTDTQYF
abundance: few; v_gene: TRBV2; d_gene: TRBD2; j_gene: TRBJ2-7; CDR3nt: TGTGCCAGTATTAGCGGGAGTCGTACCTACGAGCAGTACTTC; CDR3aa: CASISGSRTYEQYF
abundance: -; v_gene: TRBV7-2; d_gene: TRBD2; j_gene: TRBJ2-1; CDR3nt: TGTGCCAGCAGCTTAGACGGGAGGAAGTTTGGGAATGAGCAGTTCTTC; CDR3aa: CASSLDGRKFGNEQFF
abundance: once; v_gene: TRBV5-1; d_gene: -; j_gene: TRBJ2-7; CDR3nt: TGCGCCAGCAGCTATAACAAGGTCCCCTACGAGCAGTACTTC; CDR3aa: CASSYNKVPYEQYF
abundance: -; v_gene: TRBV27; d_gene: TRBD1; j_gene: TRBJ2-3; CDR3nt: TGTGCCAGCAGCCGGAGGACAGGGACGGGAGATACGCAGTATTTT; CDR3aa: CASSRRTGTGDTQYF
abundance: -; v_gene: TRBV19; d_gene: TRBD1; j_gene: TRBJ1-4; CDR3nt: TGTGCCAGTAGACCCAGGGGGCCGCGTGAAAAACTGTTTTTT; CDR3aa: CASRPRGPREKLFF
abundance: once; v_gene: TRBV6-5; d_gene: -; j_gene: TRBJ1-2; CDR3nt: TGTGCCAGCAGCTCCGGGAAAGTCGTCGCCTTC; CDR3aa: CASSSGKVVAF
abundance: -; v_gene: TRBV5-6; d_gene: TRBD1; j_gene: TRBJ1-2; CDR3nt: TGTGCCAGCAGCTTGGGGACAGGGAGAAAGTATGGCTACACCTTC; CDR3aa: CASSLGTGRKYGYTF
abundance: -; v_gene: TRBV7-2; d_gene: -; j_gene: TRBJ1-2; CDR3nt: TGTGCCAGCAGCACCGAGAACAGGGTCTATGGCTACACCTTC; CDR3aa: CASSTENRVYGYTF
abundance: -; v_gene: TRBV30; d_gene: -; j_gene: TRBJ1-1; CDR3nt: TGTGCCTGGAGTCGCGGGTTGTCTGAAGCTTTCTTT; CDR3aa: CAWSRGLSEAFF
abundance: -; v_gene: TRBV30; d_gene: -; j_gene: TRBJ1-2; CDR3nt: TGTGCCTGGACCTCGAAGACCTCCGGAACCTTC; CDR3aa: CAWTSKTSGTF
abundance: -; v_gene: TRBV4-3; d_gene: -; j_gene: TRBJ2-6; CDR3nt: TGCGCCAGCAGCCAAGAGGCAGGGGATGCTGGGGCCAACGTCCTGACTTTC; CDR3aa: CASSQEAGDAGANVLTF
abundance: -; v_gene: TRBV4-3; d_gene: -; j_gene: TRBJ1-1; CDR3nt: TGCGCCAGCAGCCGCACACAGGGAAGAGCTTTCTTT; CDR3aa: CASSRTQGRAFF
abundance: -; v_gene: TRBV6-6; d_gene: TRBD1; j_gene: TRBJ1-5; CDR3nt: TGTGCCAGCAGTCCCTACCGGGACAGGGGCAATCAGCCCCAGCATTTT; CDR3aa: CASSPYRDRGNQPQHF
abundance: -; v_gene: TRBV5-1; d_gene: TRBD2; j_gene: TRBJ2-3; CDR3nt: TGCGCCAGCAGCCAGATCTTAGCGGGGACTAGCACAGATACGCAGTATTTT; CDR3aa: CASSQILAGTSTDTQYF
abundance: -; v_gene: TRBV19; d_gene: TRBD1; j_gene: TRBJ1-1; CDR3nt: TGTGCCAGTAGTACCCGGACAGGGCGTTTCGCTTTCTTT; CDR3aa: CASSTRTGRFAFF
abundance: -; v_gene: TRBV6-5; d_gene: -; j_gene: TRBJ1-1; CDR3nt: TGTGCCAGCAGCCACCTACCTAAGGACAGCCAAGAAGCTTTCTTT; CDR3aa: CASSHLPKDSQEAFF
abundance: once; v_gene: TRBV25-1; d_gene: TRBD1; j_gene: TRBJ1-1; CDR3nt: TGTGCCAGCAGTGACAACCTACAGGGGGCCGACACTGAAGCTTTCTTT; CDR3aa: CASSDNLQGADTEAFF
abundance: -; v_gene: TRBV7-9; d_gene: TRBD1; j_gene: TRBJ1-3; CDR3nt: TGTGCCAGCAGCTCGACCGGGACAGCTGGAAACACCATATATTTT; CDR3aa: CASSSTGTAGNTIYF
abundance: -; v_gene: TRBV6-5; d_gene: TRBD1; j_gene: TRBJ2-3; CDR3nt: TGTGCCAGCAGTCGCCGTGGACAGGTAGCAGATACGCAGTATTTT; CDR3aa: CASSRRGQVADTQYF
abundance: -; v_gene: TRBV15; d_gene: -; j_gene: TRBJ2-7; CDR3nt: TGTGCCACCAGCAGAGACTTCTACGAGCAGTACTTC; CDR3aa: CATSRDFYEQYF
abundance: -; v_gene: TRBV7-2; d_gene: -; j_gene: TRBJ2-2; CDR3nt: TGTGCCAGCAGCTTAGGGCACGGGGAGGAGGAGCTGTTTTTT; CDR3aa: CASSLGHGEEELFF
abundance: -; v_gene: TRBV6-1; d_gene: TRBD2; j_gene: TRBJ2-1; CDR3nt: TGTGCCAGCAGTGAAATGGGACTAGTGAATGAGCAGTTCTTC; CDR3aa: CASSEMGLVNEQFF
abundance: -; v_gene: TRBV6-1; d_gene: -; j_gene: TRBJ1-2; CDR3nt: TGTGCCAGCAGTGAACTTTATGACGGGATAGGCTACACCTTC; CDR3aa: CASSELYDGIGYTF
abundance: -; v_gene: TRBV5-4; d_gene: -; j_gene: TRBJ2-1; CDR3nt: TGTGCCAGCAGCTTCGACAGACTCCCAGGGGTTGAGCAGTTCTTC; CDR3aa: CASSFDRLPGVEQFF
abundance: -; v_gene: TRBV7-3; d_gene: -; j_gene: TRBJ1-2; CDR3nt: TGTGCCAGCAGCCCTTGGGCCCAGTCAAACTATGGCTACACCTTC; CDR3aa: CASSPWAQSNYGYTF
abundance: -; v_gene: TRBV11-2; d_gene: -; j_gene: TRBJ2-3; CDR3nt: TGTGCCAGCAGCTTACTAGATACGCAGTATTTT; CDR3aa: CASSLLDTQYF
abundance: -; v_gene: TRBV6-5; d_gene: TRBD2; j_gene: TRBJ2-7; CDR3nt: TGTGCCAGCGGTATAACTAGCGGGAGCGAGCAGTACTTC; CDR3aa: CASGITSGSEQYF
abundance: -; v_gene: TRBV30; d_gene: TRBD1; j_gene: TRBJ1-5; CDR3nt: TGTGCCTGGTCAATAGACAGGGGCAATCAGCCCCAGCATTTT; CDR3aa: CAWSIDRGNQPQHF
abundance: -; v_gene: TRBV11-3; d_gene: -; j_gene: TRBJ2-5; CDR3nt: TGTGCCAGCAGCTTAATGGAGACCCAGTACTTC; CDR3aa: CASSLMETQYF
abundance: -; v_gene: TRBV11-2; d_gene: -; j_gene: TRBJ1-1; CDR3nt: TGTGCCGTCGGACAGTCGAACACTGAAGCTTTCTTT; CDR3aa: CAVGQSNTEAFF
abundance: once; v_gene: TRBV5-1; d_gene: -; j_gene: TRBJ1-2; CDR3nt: TGCGCCAGCAGCTTGGATCGCTATGGCTACACCTTC; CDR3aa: CASSLDRYGYTF
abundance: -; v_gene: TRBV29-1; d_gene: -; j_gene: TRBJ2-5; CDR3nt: TGCAGCGCTGGGAGAAGGTCGGAGACCCAGTACTTC; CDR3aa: CSAGRRSETQYF
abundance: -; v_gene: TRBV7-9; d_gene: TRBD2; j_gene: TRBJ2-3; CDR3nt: TGTGCCAGCAGCCAAGGGGATAGCGGGAAAGATACGCAGTATTTT; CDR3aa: CASSQGDSGKDTQYF
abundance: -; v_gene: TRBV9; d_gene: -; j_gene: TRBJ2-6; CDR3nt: TGTGCCAGCAGCGACGGAGGCAGGGCTAAAACTGGGGCCAACGTCCTGACTTTC; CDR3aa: CASSDGGRAKTGANVLTF
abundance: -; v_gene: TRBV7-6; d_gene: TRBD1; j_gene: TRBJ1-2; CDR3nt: TGTGCCAGCAGCTTAGGGACAGGGACTGGCTACACCTTC; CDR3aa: CASSLGTGTGYTF
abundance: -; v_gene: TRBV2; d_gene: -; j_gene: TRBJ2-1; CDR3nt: TGTGCCAGCAGTGACGTCGAGTATGAGCAGTTCTTC; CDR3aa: CASSDVEYEQFF
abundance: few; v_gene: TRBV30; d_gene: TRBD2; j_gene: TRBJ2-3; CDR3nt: TGTGCCTGGGAGACTAGCGGGGCCTCATCCCTCTTCACAGATACGCAGTATTTT; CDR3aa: CAWETSGASSLFTDTQYF
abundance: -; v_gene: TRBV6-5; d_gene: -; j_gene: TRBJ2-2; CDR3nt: TGTGCCAGCAGTTTCTCGACCTCCGGGGAGCTGTTTTTT; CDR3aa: CASSFSTSGELFF
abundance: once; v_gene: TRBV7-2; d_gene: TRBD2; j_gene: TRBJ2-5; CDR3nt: TGTGCCAGCAGCCCTCGGGGGCTAGCGGGATTAGAGACCCAGTACTTC; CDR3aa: CASSPRGLAGLETQYF
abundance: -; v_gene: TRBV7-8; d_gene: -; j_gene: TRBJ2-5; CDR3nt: TGTGCCAGCAGCCAAGGAGGGTGGGGAGAGACCCAGTACTTC; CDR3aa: CASSQGGWGETQYF
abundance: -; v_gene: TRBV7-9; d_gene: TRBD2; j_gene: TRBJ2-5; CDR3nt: TGTGCCAGCAGCGTCGGTGGCGGGGGGAAAGAGACCCAGTACTTC; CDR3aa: CASSVGGGGKETQYF
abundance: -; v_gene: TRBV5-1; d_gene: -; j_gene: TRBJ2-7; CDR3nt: TGCGCCAGCAGCTCCTCCACCCACGAGCAGTACTTC; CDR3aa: CASSSSTHEQYF
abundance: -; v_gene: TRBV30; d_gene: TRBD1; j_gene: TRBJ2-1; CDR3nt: TGTGCCTGGAGCGCCGGACAGGGTCGGAATGAGCAGTTCTTC; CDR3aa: CAWSAGQGRNEQFF
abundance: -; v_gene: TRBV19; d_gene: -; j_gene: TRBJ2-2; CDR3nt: TGTGCCAGTAGTAGAGAGGGGCATAGCACCGGGGAGCTGTTTTTT; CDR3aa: CASSREGHSTGELFF
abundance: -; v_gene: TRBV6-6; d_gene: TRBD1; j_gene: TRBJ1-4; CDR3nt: TGTGCCAGCAGTTCTAACAGGGGGGAAGAAAAACTGTTTTTT; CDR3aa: CASSSNRGEEKLFF